The TCR beta chain described here comes from a study of cytomegalovirus exposure and HLA in healthy donors. 13 Jbeta primers and 60 Vbeta primers were used for the PCR. The data were produced by immunoSEQ multiplex PCR, yet TCRdb's version contains in-frame clones alone and is incomplete. The table records roughly 100,000 clones, 60% to 85% of them present only once. The TCR originated in a man aged 50 to 60 in good health and CMV-seropositive. The material sequenced was PBMCs.

The DNA for the CDR3 is TGTGCCAGCAGCTCCAGGACAGATGGCTACACCTTC. Translation gives CASSSRTDGYTF. The chain has TRBV7-2 and TRBJ1-2, with D perhaps TRBD1 (6 bases). The V gene's germline CDR1 is SGHTA and CDR2 FQGNSA. V was trimmed by 4 bases and J by 6 bases, leaving 9 bases between them. CDR3 length equals 12 residues.